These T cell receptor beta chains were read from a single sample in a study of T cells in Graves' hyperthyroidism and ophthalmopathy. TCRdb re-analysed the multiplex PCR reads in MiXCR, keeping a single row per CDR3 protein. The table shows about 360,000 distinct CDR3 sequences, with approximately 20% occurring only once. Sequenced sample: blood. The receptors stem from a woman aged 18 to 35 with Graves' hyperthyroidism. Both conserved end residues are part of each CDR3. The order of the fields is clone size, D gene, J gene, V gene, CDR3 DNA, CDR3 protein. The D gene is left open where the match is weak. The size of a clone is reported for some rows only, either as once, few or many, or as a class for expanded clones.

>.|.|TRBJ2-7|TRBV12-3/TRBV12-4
TGTGCCAGCAGTTTAAACGGGGACGACTACGAGCAGTACTTC
CASSLNGDDYEQYF
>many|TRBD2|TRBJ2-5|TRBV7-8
TGTGCCAGCAGCTATCGACGACTAGCGGGGTCACAAGAGACCCAGTACTTC
CASSYRRLAGSQETQYF
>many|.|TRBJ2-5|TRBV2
TGTGCCAGCAGCTCCGTGGGGCTGACCCAAGAGACCCAGTACTTC
CASSSVGLTQETQYF
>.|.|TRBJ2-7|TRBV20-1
TGCAGTGCTACCTTGATACAGGGAAGCGAGCAGTACTTC
CSATLIQGSEQYF
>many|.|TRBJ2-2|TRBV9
TGTGCCAGCAGCGTTCGAAGGATTGAAACCGGGGAGCTGTTTTTT
CASSVRRIETGELFF
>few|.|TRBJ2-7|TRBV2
TGTGCCAGCAATCGGGACATTTCCTACGAGCAGTACTTC
CASNRDISYEQYF
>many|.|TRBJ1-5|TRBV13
TGTGCCAGCAGCTTAGGGGGGCTGGCTCAGCCCCAGCATTTT
CASSLGGLAQPQHF
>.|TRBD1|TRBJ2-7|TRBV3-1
TGTGCCAGCAGCTACCGGGACAGGAACAACGAGCAGTACTTC
CASSYRDRNNEQYF
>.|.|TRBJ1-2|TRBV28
TGTGCCAGCAGTTTAGTTTGGGGGCCCAACTATGGCTACACCTTC
CASSLVWGPNYGYTF
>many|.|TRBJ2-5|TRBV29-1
TGCAGCGTGTACCGGGAGACCCAGTACTTC
CSVYRETQYF
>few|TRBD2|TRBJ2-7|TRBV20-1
TGCAGTGCTCCCAGCGGGGGGGGCTTCGACGAGCAGTACTTC
CSAPSGGGFDEQYF
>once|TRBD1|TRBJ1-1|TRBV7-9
TGTGCCAGCAGCTCCACTACAGGGGAGCGCGCTTTCTTT
CASSSTTGERAFF
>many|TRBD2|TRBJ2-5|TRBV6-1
TGTGCCAGCAGTGGAGGACTAGCGCTGGAGACCCAGTACTTC
CASSGGLALETQYF
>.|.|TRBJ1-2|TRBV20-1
TGCAGTGCGCACCGGGACACCACTAACTATGGCTACACCTTC
CSAHRDTTNYGYTF
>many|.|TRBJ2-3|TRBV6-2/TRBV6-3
TGTGCCAGCAGTTACTCATCGGGCGGGGGCCCCCGCACAGATACGCAGTATTTT
CASSYSSGGGPRTDTQYF
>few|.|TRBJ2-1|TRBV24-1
TGTGCCACCAGTGATTTCAGGGCGGCGGGGACGAGCTCCTACAATGAGCAGTTCTTC
CATSDFRAAGTSSYNEQFF
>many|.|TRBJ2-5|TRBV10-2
TGCGCCAGCAGTGAGGTCCGGGTCCAAGAGACCCAGTACTTC
CASSEVRVQETQYF